Listed below are T cell receptor beta chains from one sample, sequenced in a study of blood T cell repertoires in COVID-19. Repertoires were generated with immunoSEQ multiplex PCR, while TCRdb's copy carries only in-frame clones and drops some. Of 97,000 or so clones listed, approximately 84% are singletons. Material: peripheral blood. These receptors originate from a man aged 40-55 years with active or convalescent COVID-19. Both conserved end residues are part of each CDR3. The D gene is left open where the match is weak. Size is stated for part of the rows, as once, few or many counts, or as a class when the clone is expanded.

size: few
D: .
V: TRBV5-5
J: TRBJ2-1
CDR3: CASSLSQGNYNEQFF
DNA: TGTGCCAGCAGCTTGTCCCAGGGCAACTACAATGAGCAGTTCTTC

size: .
D: .
V: TRBV7-9
J: TRBJ2-7
CDR3: CASSLQDYQYF
DNA: TGTGCCAGCAGCTTACAGGACTATCAGTACTTC

size: .
D: .
V: TRBV15
J: TRBJ1-4
CDR3: CATSREGGDGEKLFF
DNA: TGTGCCACCAGCAGAGAAGGGGGTGACGGGGAAAAACTGTTTTTT

size: .
D: TRBD1
V: TRBV29-1
J: TRBJ1-2
CDR3: CSVVKDRDYGYTF
DNA: TGCAGCGTTGTTAAAGACAGGGATTATGGCTACACCTTC

size: .
D: TRBD1
V: TRBV6-6
J: TRBJ1-1
CDR3: CASTPDRGRGTEAFF
DNA: TGTGCCAGCACCCCAGACAGGGGGCGCGGCACTGAAGCTTTCTTT

size: .
D: .
V: TRBV19
J: TRBJ2-2
CDR3: CASSRQENTGELFF
DNA: TGTGCCAGTAGTAGACAGGAAAACACCGGGGAGCTGTTTTTT

size: .
D: .
V: TRBV7-8
J: TRBJ1-4
CDR3: CASRSGGVEKLFF
DNA: TGTGCCAGCAGGTCCGGGGGGGTGGAAAAACTGTTTTTT

size: once
D: TRBD1
V: TRBV2
J: TRBJ1-3
CDR3: CASSRQGGGNTIYF
DNA: TGTGCCAGCAGTCGACAGGGCGGTGGAAACACCATATATTTT

size: .
D: TRBD1
V: TRBV2
J: TRBJ1-4
CDR3: CASSEFYGGDRGEKLFF
DNA: TGTGCCAGCAGTGAATTCTATGGGGGGGACAGGGGAGAAAAACTGTTTTTT

size: .
D: .
V: TRBV7-2
J: TRBJ1-2
CDR3: CASSPVGGGLGYTF
DNA: TGTGCCAGCAGCCCCGTGGGAGGGGGGCTTGGCTACACCTTC

size: .
D: TRBD1
V: TRBV18
J: TRBJ1-1
CDR3: CASSPIPAGGSEAFF
DNA: TGTGCCAGCTCACCAATCCCGGCAGGGGGGTCTGAAGCTTTCTTT

size: .
D: .
V: TRBV5-5
J: TRBJ1-4
CDR3: CASSIGLGVPNEKLFF
DNA: TGTGCCAGCAGCATAGGACTTGGGGTACCCAATGAAAAACTGTTTTTT

size: .
D: .
V: TRBV27
J: TRBJ2-5
CDR3: CASSLAGDVWETQYF
DNA: TGTGCCAGCAGTTTGGCAGGGGATGTTTGGGAGACCCAGTACTTC

size: .
D: .
V: TRBV21-1
J: TRBJ1-1
CDR3: CASSKVEDMNTEAFF
DNA: TGTGCCAGCAGCAAAGTTGAGGACATGAACACTGAAGCTTTCTTT

size: .
D: TRBD1
V: TRBV6-5
J: TRBJ2-7
CDR3: CASSLDRGKIYEQYF
DNA: TGTGCCAGCAGCCTGGACAGGGGGAAGATCTACGAGCAGTACTTC

size: .
D: TRBD2
V: TRBV3-1/TRBV3-2
J: TRBJ2-5
CDR3: CASNEKLASGGRETQYF
DNA: TGTGCCAGCAATGAAAAACTGGCTAGCGGGGGGCGGGAGACCCAGTACTTC

size: .
D: .
V: TRBV6-4
J: TRBJ2-7
CDR3: CASSPGDGYEQYF
DNA: TGTGCCAGCAGCCCGGGAGACGGGTACGAGCAGTACTTC

size: .
D: .
V: TRBV5-1
J: TRBJ2-3
CDR3: CASSLASGTDTQYF
DNA: TGCGCCAGCAGCTTGGCTAGCGGCACAGATACGCAGTATTTT

size: .
D: .
V: TRBV6-5
J: TRBJ1-6
CDR3: CASSYFQNNSPLHF
DNA: TGTGCCAGCAGTTACTTCCAGAACAATTCACCCCTCCACTTT

size: .
D: TRBD2
V: TRBV13
J: TRBJ2-2
CDR3: CASSLTSGGAGELFF
DNA: TGTGCCAGCAGCTTGACTAGCGGGGGCGCCGGGGAGCTGTTTTTT

size: few
D: .
V: TRBV2
J: TRBJ1-2
CDR3: CASNPGLPSF
DNA: TGTGCCAGCAACCCGGGACTCCCGTCTTTC

size: .
D: .
V: TRBV29-1
J: TRBJ2-2
CDR3: CSVGDPGNTGELFF
DNA: TGCAGCGTCGGGGATCCGGGGAACACCGGGGAGCTGTTTTTT

size: .
D: .
V: TRBV19
J: TRBJ1-1
CDR3: CASSLGQLYTEAFF
DNA: TGTGCCAGTAGTCTTGGACAGTTGTACACTGAAGCTTTCTTT

size: few
D: TRBD1
V: TRBV6-5
J: TRBJ2-5
CDR3: CASSFDRGRGETQYF
DNA: TGTGCCAGCAGTTTTGACAGGGGTAGGGGAGAGACCCAGTACTTC